The present entry profiles one T cell receptor beta chain with its context. This record belongs to a study of blood T cell repertoires in COVID-19. Study as a whole: Acute and convalescent COVID-19 specimens originated in the United States, Italy and Spain. PBMCs, B-cell-depleted T cells, or T cells were the source of the cDNA or gDNA that made up the material.

As processed by the authors: Scientists estimated how many nucleated cells there were by amplifying reference gene primers. The data were produced by immunoSEQ multiplex PCR, yet TCRdb's version contains in-frame clones alone and is incomplete. The V and J calls and clone size come from that table; D and trimming were worked out from the DNA. The sample holds about 100,000 clones; roughly 85% are singletons and the top ten take 1.5% to 2%. The CDR3 loop spans 15 amino acids. J was trimmed by 8 bases and V by 5 bases; bases with no gene match: 11. The germline V gene has CDR1 SNHLY and CDR2 FYNNEI. Sequenced material: peripheral blood. The TCR was taken from a woman aged 70-85 years with active or convalescent COVID-19. V usage is TRBV2 and J usage is TRBJ1-2, with 10 bases identical to TRBD1. The CDR3 here is CASSFGTGELSGYTF. CDR3 sequence (DNA): TGTGCCAGCAGTTTTGGGACAGGGGAGTTGAGCGGCTACACCTTC.